This TCR beta chain was identified in a study of blood T cell repertoires in COVID-19. Study overall: Specimens from acute and convalescent COVID-19 originated in the United States, Italy and Spain. T cells, B-cell-depleted T cells, or PBMCs supplied cDNA or gDNA.

Original processing methods: Estimation of nucleated cell counts was performed using reference gene primer amplification. Clones were sequenced by immunoSEQ multiplex PCR, and TCRdb holds only the in-frame ones, with some missing. The V and J calls and clone size come from that table; D and trimming were worked out from the DNA. Of approximately 200,000 clones detected, 70% to 80% appear once; the ten largest clones hold around 6%. The TCR was taken from a woman in her thirties or forties with COVID-19, enrolled during active disease. The source material was peripheral blood.

The CDR3 DNA sequence: TGTGCCATCAGTGAGGGACTAGCGGGAGCATTTGAGACCCAGTACTTC. Translation gives CAISEGLAGAFETQYF. V is TRBV10-3 and J is TRBJ2-5; TRBD2 matches at 13 bases. J lost 5 bases, V lost 2 bases, and 5 bases had no gene match. Germline CDR1 and CDR2: ENHRY and SYGVKD. The CDR3 length is 16 residues.